The 28 T cell receptor beta chains below come from one sample, sequenced in a study of control samples from healthy donors and cancer patients. Profiled with immunoSEQ multiplex PCR; TCRdb holds only in-frame clones, not every one. The sample comprises roughly 90,000 clones, roughly nine tenths of which are singletons, and less than 10% rests with the top ten. The sample was PBMCs. The receptors were gathered from a woman aged 50 to 60 with colorectal cancer.

V and J are TRBV7-2 and TRBJ2-5; D unresolved. Per germline, CDR1 SGHTA and CDR2 FQGNSA. CDR3 length: 14 residues. The V end lost 5 bases, the J end lost 1 base, and 11 bases lay between the germline ends. CDR3 nucleotide sequence: TGTGCCAGCAGCCCTAGTTACCCCCAAGAGACCCAGTACTTC. This codes for CASSPSYPQETQYF.

This clone was detected only once. The J gene is TRBJ1-1, the V gene TRBV2; 12 positions agree with TRBD1. V shed 4 bases, J shed 0 bases, and the junction held 3 bases outside the gene matches. The germline V gene encodes CDR1 SNHLY and CDR2 FYNNEI. This CDR3 spans 16 amino acids. The CDR3 here is CASSGGQGAMNTEAFF. CDR3 DNA sequence: TGTGCCAGCAGTGGGGGACAGGGGGCGATGAACACTGAAGCTTTCTTT.

This clone was counted a single time. The chain has TRBV10-3 and TRBJ2-7, with D tentatively TRBD1 (6 bases). Germline CDR1 and CDR2: ENHRY and SYGVKD. The CDR3 spans 13 residues. Trimming removed 10 bases at V and 6 bases at J, with 19 bases between. CDR3 protein: CATGNQQGAEQYV. The CDR3 DNA is TGTGCCACCGGAAATCAACAGGGCGCCGAGCAGTACGTC.

This clone was counted only a few times. The chain carries TRBV7-2 and TRBJ1-3, with D possibly being TRBD1 (5 bases). CDR1 is SGHTA and CDR2 is FQGNSA in the germline V gene. The ends were cut back, 4 bases at V and 3 bases at J, with 13 bases in the middle. The CDR3 totals 15 residues. CDR3 sequence: CASSSNWGSGNTIYF. The DNA for the CDR3 is TGTGCCAGCAGCTCTAATTGGGGCAGTGGAAACACCATATATTTT.

This chain uses TRBV6-1 with TRBJ2-7, with D perhaps assigned TRBD1 or TRBD2 (7 bases each). In germline, CDR1 is MNHNS, CDR2 SASEGT. V lost 4 bases to trimming and J lost 3 bases, with 22 bases between them. This CDR3 comprises 17 residues. CDR3 bases: TGTGCCAGCAGTGCCCCCCGAGAGGCAGGGGGGGACTACGAGCAGTACGTC. Amino acids: CASSAPREAGGDYEQYV.

This clone appeared once. The CDR3 loop is CASSYGGLFANTEAFF. The CDR3 DNA is TGTGCCAGCAGTTATGGGGGGCTCTTCGCGAACACTGAAGCTTTCTTT. J is TRBJ1-1 and V is TRBV6-5; tentative D call: TRBD1 (6 bases). This CDR3 region has 16 residues. Germline lookup yields CDR1 MNHEY and CDR2 SVGAGI. V lost 3 bases, J lost 1 base, and 15 bases lay in between.

This chain uses TRBV18 with TRBJ1-3; D remains ambiguous. Trimming stripped 0 bases from V and 0 bases from J, with 6 bases between. CDR1 and CDR2 from the germline V gene are KGHSH and LQKENI. CDR3 length: 15 residues. The CDR3 loop reads CASSPPESSGNTIYF. The CDR3 nucleotides are TGTGCCAGCTCACCACCGGAGAGCTCTGGAAACACCATATATTTT.

V and J are TRBV5-1 and TRBJ1-4, with unresolved D. The CDR3 contains 15 residues. Germline CDR1 and CDR2: SGHRS and YFSETQ. The V end was cut by 0 bases, the J end by 4 bases, with 10 bases between. The CDR3 reads CASSLALDFNEKLFF. The CDR3 nucleotides read TGCGCCAGCAGCTTGGCACTGGACTTTAATGAAAAACTGTTTTTT.

The J gene is TRBJ1-1, the V gene TRBV6-5; 9 bases are a match to TRBD1. The CDR3 loop spans 14 amino acids. V trimming: 5 bases; J trimming: 6 bases; junction bases outside the gene matches: 7. From germline, CDR1 is MNHEY and CDR2 SVGAGI. The DNA for the CDR3 is TGTGCCAGCAGTACCCGGACAGGGGTAGCTGAAGCTTTCTTT. It translates to CASSTRTGVAEAFF.

This sequence joins TRBV28 and TRBJ1-2; 10 bases fit TRBD1. Germline V gene lookup returns CDR1 MDHEN and CDR2 SYDVKM. J was trimmed by 8 bases and V by 5 bases; bases with no gene match: 8. The CDR3 extends over 14 amino acids. CDR3 DNA: TGTGCCAGCAGTCCGGGACAGGGGCTTGACGGCTACACCTTC. Protein sequence: CASSPGQGLDGYTF.

The genes are TRBV9 and TRBJ2-2; D remains unclear. Trimming shortened V by 6 bases and J by 2 bases, and 8 bases separated the two germline ends. The germline V gene encodes CDR1 SGDLS and CDR2 YYNGEE. CDR3 length: 13 residues. DNA of the CDR3: TGTGCCAGCAAAGAAGCCAACACCGGGGAGCTGTTTTTT. This translates into CASKEANTGELFF.

The chain is built from TRBV7-9 and TRBJ1-2, with D hard to call. V dropped 7 bases and J dropped 0 bases, with 9 bases sitting between them. Per the germline V gene, CDR1 is SEHNR and CDR2 is FQNEAQ (reference sequence). The CDR3 consists of 13 residues. The CDR3 is CASTLVANYGYTF. Here the CDR3 DNA reads TGTGCCAGCACCCTGGTCGCTAACTATGGCTACACCTTC.

Only a few counts were recorded for this clone. This chain connects TRBV6-4 to TRBJ2-2; D unresolved. V was pared by 3 bases and J by 1 base, with 3 bases between. CDR3 length equals 13 residues. Germline CDR1 reads MRHNA; CDR2 reads SNTAGT. The CDR3 DNA follows: TGTGCCAGCAGTGAGGGGAACACCGGGGAGCTGTTTTTT. Residues: CASSEGNTGELFF.

This chain joins TRBV14 and TRBJ2-5, with 9 bases fitting TRBD1. Trimming at V came to 1 base and at J to 4 bases, leaving 7 bases not matched to a gene. The V gene's germline CDR1 is SGHDN and CDR2 FVKESK. This CDR3 is 16 amino acids long. CDR3 sequence: CASSQGVGQGRETQYF. CDR3 bases: TGTGCCAGCAGCCAAGGGGTCGGACAGGGGAGAGAGACCCAGTACTTC.

This sequence joins TRBV4-1 and TRBJ1-2; a possible D gene is TRBD1 (5 bases). Trimming took 0 bases from V and 3 from J, leaving 17 bases between them. The CDR3 runs 17 residues. Germline V gene sequence: CDR1 MGHRA, CDR2 YSYEKL. This CDR3 is CASSQDPLGTFYYGYTF. The CDR3 DNA follows: TGCGCCAGCAGCCAAGATCCCTTAGGGACTTTCTACTATGGCTACACCTTC.

In regard to this clone: The sample holds other DNA sequences that translate to the same CDR3. This rearrangement joins TRBV3-1 (or the pseudogene TRBV3-2) to TRBJ1-3; D is uncertain. This CDR3 is 12 amino acids long. Germline-derived CDR1 and CDR2 are LGHDT and YNNKEL (reference sequence). Trimming stripped 1 base from V and 4 bases from J, with 2 bases between. The CDR3 coding sequence is TGTGCCAGCAGCCAAGCAGGAAACACCATATATTTT. This encodes CASSQAGNTIYF.

The rearrangement links TRBV19 to TRBJ1-3; D ambiguous. Germline V gene lookup returns CDR1 LNHDA and CDR2 SQIVND (reference sequence). Trimming took off 5 bases at V and 0 bases at J, with 17 bases between the two ends. The CDR3 is made up of 17 amino acids. The CDR3 sequence: CASSFSLDAYSGNTIYF. The CDR3, as DNA: TGTGCCAGTAGTTTCTCCCTCGACGCCTACTCTGGAAACACCATATATTTT.

This clone was detected only a few times. The chain joins TRBV7-8 to TRBJ1-3; perhaps TRBD1 as D (6 bases). Germline CDR1 is SGHVS and CDR2 is FQNEAQ. The CDR3 has 15 amino acids. The V end lost 3 bases, the J end lost 3 bases, and 12 bases lay between the germline ends. Here the CDR3 DNA reads TGTGCCAGCAGCTTGGGGGGGGCTGATGGAAACACCATATATTTT. It yields the protein CASSLGGADGNTIYF. The full variable domain, in which reference TRBV7-8 and TRBJ1-3 provide the parts outside the CDR3, is GAGVSQSPRYKVAKRGQDVALRCDPISGHVSLFWYQQALGQGPEFLTYFQNEAQLDKSGLPSDRFFAERPEGSVSTLKIQRTQQEDSAVYLCASSLGGADGNTIYFGEGSWLTVV.

This clone was counted a few times. The rearrangement uses TRBV18 and TRBJ1-5; the match to TRBD1 covers 8 bases. Trimming cost V 3 bases and J 3 bases; bases outside gene matches: 4. CDR3 length equals 15 residues. Germline assignment: CDR1 KGHSH and CDR2 LQKENI. The CDR3 DNA follows: TGTGCCAGCTCACCTGGACAGGGCCCCAATCAGCCCCAGCATTTT. As protein: CASSPGQGPNQPQHF. Variable domain in full (rest from reference TRBV18 and TRBJ1-5): NAGVMQNPRHLVRRRGQEARLRCSPMKGHSHVYWYRQLPEEGLKFMVYLQKENIIDESGMPKERFSAEFPKEGPSILRIQQVVRGDSAAYFCASSPGQGPNQPQHFGDGTRLSIL.

As regards this clone: Sequence at one end of the junction differs from germline and may be a read error. The chain carries TRBV20-1 and TRBJ1-6, with D possibly TRBD1 on 5 matching bases. This CDR3 is 11 amino acids long. CDR1 and CDR2 (germline): DFQATT, SNEGSKA (reference sequence). The CDR3 sequence: CSSLNRGRALF. Written as DNA, the CDR3 is TGCAGTTCTCTCAATAGGGGACGGGCCCTTTTT.

A single count supports this clone. This chain joins TRBV6-2 or TRBV6-3 and TRBJ1-1; D may be TRBD1 (6 bases). The CDR3 is made up of 15 amino acids. Trimming pared 5 bases from V and 0 bases from J, leaving 13 bases between. Per the germline V gene, CDR1 is MNHEY and CDR2 is SVGEGT. The CDR3 bases are TGTGCCAGCAGTGCGTCACAGGGAATGAACACTGAAGCTTTCTTT. Protein: CASSASQGMNTEAFF.

The chain has TRBV7-2 and TRBJ1-1; TRBD1 is a possible D gene (5 bases). Germline values: CDR1 SGHTA, CDR2 FQGNSA. The V and J ends lost 8 bases and 9 bases respectively, with 13 bases between them. This CDR3 contains 11 residues. CDR3 amino acids: CASATDRKAFF. The CDR3 nucleotides read TGTGCCAGCGCGACTGACAGAAAAGCTTTCTTT.

This sequence joins TRBV5-1 and TRBJ1-6; tentatively, D is TRBD1 (5 bases). The CDR3 covers 14 residues. Deletions cut 4 bases from V and 7 bases from J, with 12 bases between. Germline loops: CDR1 SGHRS, CDR2 YFSETQ. The CDR3 DNA reads as TGCGCCAGCAGCGGGGGGACGGGGAATTCACCCCTCCACTTT. Translation: CASSGGTGNSPLHF.

The chain uses TRBV7-2 and TRBJ2-1, with a weak D call TRBD1 (7 bases). Deletions cut 1 base from V and 5 bases from J, with 12 bases between. The CDR3 consists of 15 residues. The germline gives CDR1 SGHTA, CDR2 FQGNSA. The CDR3 DNA follows: TGTGCCAGCAGCTTAGAACAGGGGAGGAACAATGAGCAGTTCTTC. It specifies CASSLEQGRNNEQFF. The entire variable domain, with the rest obtained from reference TRBV7-2 and TRBJ2-1, is as follows: GAGVSQSPSNKVTEKGKDVELRCDPISGHTALYWYRQSLGQGLEFLIYFQGNSAPDKSGLPSDRFSAERTGGSVSTLTIQRTQQEDSAVYLCASSLEQGRNNEQFFGPGTRLTVL.

Here the CDR3 DNA reads TGTGCCAGCAGCCAAGATCGGGGTTCTGGGGCCAACGTCCTGACTTTC. Translated: CASSQDRGSGANVLTF. The J gene is TRBJ2-6, the V gene TRBV3-1 (or the pseudogene TRBV3-2); TRBD2 might be the D (5 bases). This CDR3 contains 16 residues. The V gene's germline CDR1 is LGHDT and CDR2 YNNKEL (reference sequence). Trimming took off 0 bases at V and 1 base at J, with 7 bases between the two ends.

The genes are TRBV10-1 and TRBJ2-2; 11 positions agree with TRBD2. The CDR3 consists of 17 residues. V was pared by 6 bases and J by 1 base, with 7 bases of the junction left unmatched. CDR1 WNHNN and CDR2 SYGVQD come from the germline V gene (reference sequence). The CDR3 loop is CASRAGTSGQNTGELFF. The DNA of the CDR3 is TGCGCCAGCAGGGCCGGGACTAGCGGTCAGAACACCGGGGAGCTGTTTTTT.

The CDR3, as DNA: TGCGCCAGCAGTGAGTCGGTTGGTGGAATCAACTATGGCTACACCTTC. The encoded protein is CASSESVGGINYGYTF. The J gene is TRBJ1-2, the V gene TRBV10-2; D is undetermined. The CDR3 runs to 16 residues. The germline gives CDR1 WSHSY, CDR2 SAAADI. V lost 0 bases and J 2 bases, leaving 13 bases between the germline ends.

The gene calls are TRBV18 and TRBJ1-5; D is perhaps TRBD1 (5 bases). The CDR3 consists of 16 residues. CDR1 and CDR2 from the germline V gene are KGHSH and LQKENI. Trimming cost V 3 bases and J 4 bases, with 16 bases left between them. CDR3 in DNA: TGTGCCAGCTCACCGCCGGGGGTCGAAGGTAATCAGCCCCAGCATTTT. This translates into CASSPPGVEGNQPQHF.